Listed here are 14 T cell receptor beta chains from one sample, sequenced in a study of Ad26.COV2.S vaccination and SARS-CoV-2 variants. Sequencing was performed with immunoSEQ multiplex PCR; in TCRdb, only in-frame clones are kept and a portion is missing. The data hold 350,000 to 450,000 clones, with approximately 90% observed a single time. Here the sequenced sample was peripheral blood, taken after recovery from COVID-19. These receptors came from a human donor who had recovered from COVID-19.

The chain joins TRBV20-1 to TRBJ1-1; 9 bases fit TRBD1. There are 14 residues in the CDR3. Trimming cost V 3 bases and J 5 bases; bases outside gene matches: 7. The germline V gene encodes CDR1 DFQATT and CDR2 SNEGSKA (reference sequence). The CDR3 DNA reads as TGCAGTGCTAGTGCAGGGACAGGGTCAACTGAAGCTTTCTTT. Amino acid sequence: CSASAGTGSTEAFF.

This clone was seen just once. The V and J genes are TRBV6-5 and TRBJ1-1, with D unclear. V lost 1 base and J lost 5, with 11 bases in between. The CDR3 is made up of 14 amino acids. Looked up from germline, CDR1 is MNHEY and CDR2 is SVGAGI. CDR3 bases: TGTGCCAGCAGTTACTATGCCCGAGGGACTGAAGCTTTCTTT. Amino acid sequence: CASSYYARGTEAFF.

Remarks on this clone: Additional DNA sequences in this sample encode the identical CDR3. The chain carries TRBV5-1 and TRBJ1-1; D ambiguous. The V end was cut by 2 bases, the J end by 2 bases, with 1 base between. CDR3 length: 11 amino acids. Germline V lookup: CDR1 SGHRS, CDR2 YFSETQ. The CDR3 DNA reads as TGCGCCAGCAGCTTAAACACTGAAGCTTTCTTT. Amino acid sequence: CASSLNTEAFF.

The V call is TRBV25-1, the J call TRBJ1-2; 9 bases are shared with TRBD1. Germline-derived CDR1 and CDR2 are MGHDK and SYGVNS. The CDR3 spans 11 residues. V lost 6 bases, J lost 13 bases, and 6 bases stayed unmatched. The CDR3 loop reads CASSGTGIFTF. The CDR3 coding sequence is TGTGCCAGCAGCGGGACAGGGATTTTCACCTTC.

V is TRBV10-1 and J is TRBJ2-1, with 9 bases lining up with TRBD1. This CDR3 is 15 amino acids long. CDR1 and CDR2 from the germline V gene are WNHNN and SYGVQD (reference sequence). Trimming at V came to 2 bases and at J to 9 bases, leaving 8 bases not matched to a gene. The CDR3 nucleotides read TGCGCCAGCAGTGAGATACAGGGGGCGCGGACTGAGCAGTTCTTC. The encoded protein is CASSEIQGARTEQFF.

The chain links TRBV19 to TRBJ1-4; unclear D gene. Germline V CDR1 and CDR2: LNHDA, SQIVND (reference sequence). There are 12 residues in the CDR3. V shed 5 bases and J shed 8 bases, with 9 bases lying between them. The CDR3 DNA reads TGTGCCAGTAGTGCAGGACGGGAAAAACTGTTTTTT. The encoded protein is CASSAGREKLFF.

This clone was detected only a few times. The CDR3 loop reads CASRTEESYNSPLHF. In DNA, the CDR3 is TGTGCCAGCAGAACAGAGGAGTCCTATAATTCACCCCTCCACTTT. J is TRBJ1-6 and V is TRBV7-9; no firm D call. The germline gives CDR1 SEHNR, CDR2 FQNEAQ (reference sequence). V gave up 6 bases and J gave up 1 base, with 10 bases separating them. The CDR3 runs to 15 residues.

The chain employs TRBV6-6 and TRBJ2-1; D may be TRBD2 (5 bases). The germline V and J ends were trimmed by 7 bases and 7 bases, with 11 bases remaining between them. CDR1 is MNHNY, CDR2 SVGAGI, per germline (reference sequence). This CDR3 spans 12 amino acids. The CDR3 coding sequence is TGTGCCAGCACCATAGAGGGTAATGAGCAGTTCTTC. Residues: CASTIEGNEQFF.

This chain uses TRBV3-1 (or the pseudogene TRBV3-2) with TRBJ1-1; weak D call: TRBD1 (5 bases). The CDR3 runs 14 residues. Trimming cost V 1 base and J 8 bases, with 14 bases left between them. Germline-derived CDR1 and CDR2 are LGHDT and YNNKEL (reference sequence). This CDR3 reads CASSQGYHGGEAFF. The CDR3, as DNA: TGTGCCAGCAGCCAAGGATATCATGGGGGAGAAGCTTTCTTT.

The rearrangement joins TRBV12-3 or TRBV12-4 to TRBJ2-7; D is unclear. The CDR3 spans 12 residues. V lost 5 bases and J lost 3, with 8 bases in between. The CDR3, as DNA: TGTGCCAGCAGTACGACTCGCTACGAGCAGTACTTC. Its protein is CASSTTRYEQYF.

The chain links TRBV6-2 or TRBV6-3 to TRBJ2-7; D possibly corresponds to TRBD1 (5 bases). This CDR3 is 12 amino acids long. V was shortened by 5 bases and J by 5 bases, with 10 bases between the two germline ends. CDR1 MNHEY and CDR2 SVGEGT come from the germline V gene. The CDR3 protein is CASSDWGHEQYF. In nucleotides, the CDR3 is TGTGCCAGCAGTGACTGGGGCCACGAGCAGTACTTC.

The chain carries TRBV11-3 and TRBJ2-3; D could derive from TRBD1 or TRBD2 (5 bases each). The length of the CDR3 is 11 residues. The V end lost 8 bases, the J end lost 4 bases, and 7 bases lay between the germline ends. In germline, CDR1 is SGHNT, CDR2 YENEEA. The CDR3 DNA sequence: TGTGCCAGCGGGACGGCAGATACGCAGTATTTT. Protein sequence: CASGTADTQYF.

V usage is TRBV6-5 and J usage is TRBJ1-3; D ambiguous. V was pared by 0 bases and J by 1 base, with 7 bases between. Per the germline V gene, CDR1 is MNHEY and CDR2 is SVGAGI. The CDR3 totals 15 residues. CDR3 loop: CASSYSILSGNTIYF. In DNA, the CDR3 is TGTGCCAGCAGTTACTCGATTTTATCTGGAAACACCATATATTTT.

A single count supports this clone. The CDR3 reads CASSLLGVTEQYF. The CDR3 DNA reads as TGTGCCAGCAGCTTGCTGGGTGTTACCGAGCAGTACTTC. This rearrangement joins TRBV5-6 to TRBJ2-7; D ambiguous. The germline V gene has CDR1 SGHDT and CDR2 YYEEEE. The V end was cut by 1 base, the J end by 6 bases, with 11 bases between. There are 13 residues in the CDR3.